This T cell receptor (beta chain) came from a study of T cells in localized non-small cell lung cancer. Profiling relied on immunoSEQ multiplex PCR, and the TCRdb table lists in-frame clones only, not all of them. The sample has under 65,000 clones; roughly 90% are singletons. Germline V gene sequence: CDR1 SGDLS, CDR2 YYNGEE. This CDR3 region has 15 residues. Trimming removed 5 bases at V and 1 base at J, with 16 bases between. The receptor's source is a man aged 35 to 69 with stage I squamous cell lung carcinoma. Source: peripheral blood, taken before any cancer treatment. This chain connects TRBV9 to TRBJ2-7; D is uncertain. The CDR3 DNA follows: TGTGCCAGCAGTGCCGGATGGAGTGGGTCCTACGAGCAGTACTTC. Translation: CASSAGWSGSYEQYF.